This TCR beta chain appears in the sequencing data of a study of T-cell reconstitution after alpha-beta-depleted transplantation in children. Construction of the TCRbeta library involved unique molecular identifiers. One entry per CDR3 protein results from TCRdb running MiXCR on the PCR reads. The sample lists hundreds of thousands of distinct CDR3 sequences, around 13% occurring once. General study results and limits: A year post-transplant, T-cell counts and diversity derived mostly from newly produced T cells.

CDR1 and CDR2 from the germline V gene are DFQATT and SNEGSKA (reference sequence). The CDR3 length is 15 residues. Trimming removed 2 bases at V and 1 base at J, with 12 bases between. This clonotype appeared many times. Its antigen remains unknown. The chain links TRBV20-1 to TRBJ2-4; D is undetermined. The sample was PBMCs, taken before TCRalphabeta/CD19-depleted stem cell transplant. The sequence was obtained from a girl aged 2 to 9 with congenital amegakaryocytic thrombocytopenia, due to receive a stem cell transplant. DNA of the CDR3: TGCAGTGCTAGAAGCTTAGGGTCTGCCAAAAACATTCAGTACTTC. Its translation is CSARSLGSAKNIQYF.